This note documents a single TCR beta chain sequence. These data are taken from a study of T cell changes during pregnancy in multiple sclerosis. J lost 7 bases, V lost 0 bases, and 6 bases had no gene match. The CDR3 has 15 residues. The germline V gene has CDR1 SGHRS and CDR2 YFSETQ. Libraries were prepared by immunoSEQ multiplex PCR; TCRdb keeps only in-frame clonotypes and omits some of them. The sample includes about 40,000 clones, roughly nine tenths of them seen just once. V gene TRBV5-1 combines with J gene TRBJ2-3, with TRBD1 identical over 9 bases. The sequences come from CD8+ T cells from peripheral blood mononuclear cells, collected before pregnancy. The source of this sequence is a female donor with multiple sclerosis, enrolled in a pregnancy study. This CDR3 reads CASSLDGTGLYTQYF. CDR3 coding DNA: TGCGCCAGCAGCTTGGACGGGACAGGGTTATATACGCAGTATTTT. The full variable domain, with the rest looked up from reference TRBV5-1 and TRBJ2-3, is KAGVTQTPRYLIKTRGQQVTLSCSPISGHRSVSWYQQTPGQGLQFLFEYFSETQRNKGNFPGRFSGRQFSNSRSEMNVSTLELGDSALYLCASSLDGTGLYTQYFGPGTRLTVL.